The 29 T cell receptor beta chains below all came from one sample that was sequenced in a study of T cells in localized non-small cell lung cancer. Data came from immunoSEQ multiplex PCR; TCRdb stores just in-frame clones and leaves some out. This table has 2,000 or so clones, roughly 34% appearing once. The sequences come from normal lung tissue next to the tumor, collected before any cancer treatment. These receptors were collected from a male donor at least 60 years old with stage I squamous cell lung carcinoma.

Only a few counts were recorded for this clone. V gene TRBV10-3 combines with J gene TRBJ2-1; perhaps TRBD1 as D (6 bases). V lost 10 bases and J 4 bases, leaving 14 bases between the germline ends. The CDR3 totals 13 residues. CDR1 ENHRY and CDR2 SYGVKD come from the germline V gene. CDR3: CASGFQGYNEQFF. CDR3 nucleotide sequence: TGTGCCAGCGGATTCCAGGGGTACAATGAGCAGTTCTTC.

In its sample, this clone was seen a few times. CDR3 sequence reads: CASSRQGTETQYF. The CDR3 coding sequence is TGCGCCAGCAGCCGACAGGGGACGGAGACCCAGTACTTC. This sequence joins TRBV23-1 and TRBJ2-5, with 8 positions matching TRBD1. TRBV23-1 falls under the ORF class, with uncertain function. The CDR3 contains 13 residues. The V segment lost 6 bases and the J segment 5 bases; nucleotides outside the gene matches: 5.

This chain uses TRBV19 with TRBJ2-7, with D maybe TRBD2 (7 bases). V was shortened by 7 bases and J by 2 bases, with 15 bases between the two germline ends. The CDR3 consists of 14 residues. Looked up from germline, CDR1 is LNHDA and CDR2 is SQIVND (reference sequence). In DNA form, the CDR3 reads TGTGCCAGTAAAAGGGGGGGCGGACCCTACGAGCAGTACTTC. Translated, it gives CASKRGGGPYEQYF.

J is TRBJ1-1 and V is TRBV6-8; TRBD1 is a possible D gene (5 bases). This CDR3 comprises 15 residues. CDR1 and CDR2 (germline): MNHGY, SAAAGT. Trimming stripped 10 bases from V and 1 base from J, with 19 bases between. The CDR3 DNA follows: TGTGCCACCGTGACCCAGGGTGGAGGGAACACTGAAGCTTTCTTT. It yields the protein CATVTQGGGNTEAFF.

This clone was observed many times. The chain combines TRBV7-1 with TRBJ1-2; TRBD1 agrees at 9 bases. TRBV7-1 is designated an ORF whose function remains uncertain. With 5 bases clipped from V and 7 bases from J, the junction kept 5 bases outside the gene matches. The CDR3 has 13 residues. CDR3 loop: CASSRQGELGYTF. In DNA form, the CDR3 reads TGTGCCAGCAGCCGACAGGGGGAGCTTGGCTACACCTTC.

The CDR3 DNA reads TGTGCCAGCAAGCAGGGACAGGGCGACCAGCCCCAGCATTTT. Translation: CASKQGQGDQPQHF. J is TRBJ1-5 and V is TRBV6-8; the match to TRBD1 covers 9 bases. The CDR3 sequence is 14 residues long. CDR1 MNHGY and CDR2 SAAAGT come from the germline V gene. The V segment lost 7 bases and the J segment 7 bases; nucleotides outside the gene matches: 8.

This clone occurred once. DNA for the CDR3: TGTGCCTTCAAGGGGAGCGGTGAGCAGTTCTTC. This gives the protein CAFKGSGEQFF. V is TRBV30 and J is TRBJ2-1, with D perhaps given as TRBD1 or TRBD2 (5 bases each). There are 11 residues in the CDR3. Per germline, CDR1 GTSNPN and CDR2 SVGIG (reference sequence). Between the trimmed V and J ends, which lost 7 bases and 9 bases, there was a span of 13 bases. The whole variable domain, filled in from reference TRBV30 and TRBJ2-1, reads SQTIHQWPATLVQPVGSPLSLECTVEGTSNPNLYWYRQAAGRGLQLLFYSVGIGQISSEVPQNLSASRPQDRQFILSSKKLLLSDSGFYLCAFKGSGEQFFGPGTRLTVL.

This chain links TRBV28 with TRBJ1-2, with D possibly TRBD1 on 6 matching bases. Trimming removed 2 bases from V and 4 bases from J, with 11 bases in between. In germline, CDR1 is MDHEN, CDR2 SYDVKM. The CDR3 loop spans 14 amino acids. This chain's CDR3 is CASSLGTLFYGYTF. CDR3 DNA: TGTGCCAGCAGTTTAGGGACACTTTTCTATGGCTACACCTTC.

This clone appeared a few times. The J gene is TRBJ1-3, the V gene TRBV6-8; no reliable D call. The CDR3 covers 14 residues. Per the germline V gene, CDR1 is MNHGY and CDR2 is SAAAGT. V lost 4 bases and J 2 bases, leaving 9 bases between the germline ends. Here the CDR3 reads CASSFRATGNTIYF. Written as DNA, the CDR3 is TGTGCCAGCAGTTTTCGGGCCACTGGAAACACCATATATTTT.

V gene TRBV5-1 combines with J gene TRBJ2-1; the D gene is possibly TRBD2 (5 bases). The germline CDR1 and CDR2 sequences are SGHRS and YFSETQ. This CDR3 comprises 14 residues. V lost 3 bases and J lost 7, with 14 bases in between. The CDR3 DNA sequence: TGCGCCAGCAGCTCGGCCCTCTCGGGGAATGAGCAGTTCTTC. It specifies CASSSALSGNEQFF.

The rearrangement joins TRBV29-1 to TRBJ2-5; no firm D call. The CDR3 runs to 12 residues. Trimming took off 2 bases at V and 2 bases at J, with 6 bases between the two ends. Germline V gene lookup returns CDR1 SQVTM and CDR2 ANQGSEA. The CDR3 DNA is TGCAGCGTTGAATCGAATCAAGAGACCCAGTACTTC. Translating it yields CSVESNQETQYF.

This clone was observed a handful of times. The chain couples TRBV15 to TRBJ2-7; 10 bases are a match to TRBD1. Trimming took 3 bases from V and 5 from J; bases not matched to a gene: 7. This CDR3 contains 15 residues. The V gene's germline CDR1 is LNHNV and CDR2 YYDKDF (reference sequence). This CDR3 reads CATSRRGQGFDEQYF. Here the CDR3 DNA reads TGTGCCACCAGCAGGAGGGGACAGGGGTTCGACGAGCAGTACTTC.

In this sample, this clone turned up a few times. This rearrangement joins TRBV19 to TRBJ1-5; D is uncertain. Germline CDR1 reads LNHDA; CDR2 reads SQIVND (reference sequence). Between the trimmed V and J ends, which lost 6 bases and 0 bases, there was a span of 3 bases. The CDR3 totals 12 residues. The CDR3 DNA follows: TGTGCCAGTAGGTCTAGCAATCAGCCCCAGCATTTT. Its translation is CASRSSNQPQHF.

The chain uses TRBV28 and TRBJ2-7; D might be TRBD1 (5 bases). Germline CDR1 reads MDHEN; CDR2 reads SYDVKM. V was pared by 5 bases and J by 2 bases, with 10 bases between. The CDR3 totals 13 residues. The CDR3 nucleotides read TGTGCCAGCAGTGGGCCAGGGACCTACGAGCAGTACTTC. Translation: CASSGPGTYEQYF.

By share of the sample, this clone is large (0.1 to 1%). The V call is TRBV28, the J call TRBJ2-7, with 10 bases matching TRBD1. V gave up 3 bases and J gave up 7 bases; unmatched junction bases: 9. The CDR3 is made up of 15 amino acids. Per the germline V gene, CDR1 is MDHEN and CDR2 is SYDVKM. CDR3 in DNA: TGTGCCAGCAGTTTCCTGACAGGGGGCCAGGGGGAGCAGTACTTC. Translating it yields CASSFLTGGQGEQYF.

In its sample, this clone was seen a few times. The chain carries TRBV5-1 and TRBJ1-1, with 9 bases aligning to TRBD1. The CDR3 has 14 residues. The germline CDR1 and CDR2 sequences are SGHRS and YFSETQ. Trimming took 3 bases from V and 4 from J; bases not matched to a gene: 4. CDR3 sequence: CASSSGTGTTEAFF. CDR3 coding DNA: TGCGCCAGCAGCTCCGGGACAGGGACCACTGAAGCTTTCTTT.

As DNA, the CDR3 is TGTGCCAGCAGTTACCTAGGGGGTGGAAACGAGCAGTACTTC. Translating it yields CASSYLGGGNEQYF. The genes are TRBV6-8 and TRBJ2-7; D is perhaps TRBD1 (6 bases). Trimming shortened V by 2 bases and J by 5 bases, and 13 bases separated the two germline ends. Germline assignment: CDR1 MNHGY and CDR2 SAAAGT. CDR3 length: 14 residues.

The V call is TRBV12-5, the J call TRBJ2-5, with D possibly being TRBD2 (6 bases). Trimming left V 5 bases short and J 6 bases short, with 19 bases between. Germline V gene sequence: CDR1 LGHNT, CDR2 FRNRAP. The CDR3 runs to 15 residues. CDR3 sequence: CASGGGGTRGQTQYF. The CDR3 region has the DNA TGTGCTAGTGGTGGAGGAGGGACCCGAGGGCAGACCCAGTACTTC.

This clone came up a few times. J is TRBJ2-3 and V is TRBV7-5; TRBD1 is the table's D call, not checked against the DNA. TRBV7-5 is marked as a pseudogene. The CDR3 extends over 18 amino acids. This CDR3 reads CASSLGQGDSPIGNTQYF. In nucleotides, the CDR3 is TGTGCCAGCAGCTTGGGGCAGGGGGATTCCCCCATCGGGAATACGCAGTATTTT.

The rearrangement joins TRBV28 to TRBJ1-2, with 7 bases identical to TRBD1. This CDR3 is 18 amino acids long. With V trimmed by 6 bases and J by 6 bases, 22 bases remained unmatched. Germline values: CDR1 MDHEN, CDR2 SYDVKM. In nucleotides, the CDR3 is TGTGCCAGCAGCTCTTACATAGGACCGGGACAGCTTTCGGATGGCTACACCTTC. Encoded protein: CASSSYIGPGQLSDGYTF.

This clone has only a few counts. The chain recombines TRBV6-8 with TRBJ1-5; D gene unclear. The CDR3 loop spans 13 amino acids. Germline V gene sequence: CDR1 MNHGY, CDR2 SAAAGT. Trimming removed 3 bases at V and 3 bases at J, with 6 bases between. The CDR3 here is CASSYSYNQPQHF. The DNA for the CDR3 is TGTGCCAGCAGTTATTCCTACAATCAGCCCCAGCATTTT.

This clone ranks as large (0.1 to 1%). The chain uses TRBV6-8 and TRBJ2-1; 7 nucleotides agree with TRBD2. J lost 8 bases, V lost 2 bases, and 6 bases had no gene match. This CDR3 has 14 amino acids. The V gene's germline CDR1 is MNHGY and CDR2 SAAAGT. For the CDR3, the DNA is TGTGCCAGCAGTTACGGCGGGAGTCTGGATGAGCAGTTCTTC. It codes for CASSYGGSLDEQFF.

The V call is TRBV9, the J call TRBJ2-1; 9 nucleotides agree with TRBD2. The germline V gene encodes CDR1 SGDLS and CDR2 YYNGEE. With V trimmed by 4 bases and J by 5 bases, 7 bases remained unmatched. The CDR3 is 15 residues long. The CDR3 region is CASSMEREADNEQFF. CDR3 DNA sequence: TGTGCCAGCAGCATGGAGCGGGAGGCCGACAATGAGCAGTTCTTC. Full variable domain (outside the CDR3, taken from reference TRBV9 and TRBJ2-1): DSGVTQTPKHLITATGQRVTLRCSPRSGDLSVYWYQQSLDQGLQFLIQYYNGEERAKGNILERFSAQQFPDLHSELNLSSLELGDSALYFCASSMEREADNEQFFGPGTRLTVL.

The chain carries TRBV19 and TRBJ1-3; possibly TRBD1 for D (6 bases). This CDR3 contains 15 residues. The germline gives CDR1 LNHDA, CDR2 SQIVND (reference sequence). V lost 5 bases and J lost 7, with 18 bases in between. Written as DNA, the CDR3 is TGTGCCAGTAGTGTAAGGCGGGGGCAATCGAACACCATATATTTT. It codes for CASSVRRGQSNTIYF.

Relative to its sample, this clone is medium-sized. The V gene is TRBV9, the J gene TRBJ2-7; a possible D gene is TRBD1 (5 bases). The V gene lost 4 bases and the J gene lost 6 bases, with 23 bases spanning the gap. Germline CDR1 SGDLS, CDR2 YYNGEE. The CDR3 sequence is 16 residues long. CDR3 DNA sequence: TGTGCCAGCAGCCCATCAAACCTGGCAGGGCATTCCGAGCAGTACTTC. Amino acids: CASSPSNLAGHSEQYF.

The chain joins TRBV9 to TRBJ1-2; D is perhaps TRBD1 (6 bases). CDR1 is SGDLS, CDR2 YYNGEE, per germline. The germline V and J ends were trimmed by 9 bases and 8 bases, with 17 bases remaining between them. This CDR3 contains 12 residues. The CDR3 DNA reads TGTGCCACGCAGGGCGGGGGCTCGGGCTACACCTTC. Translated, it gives CATQGGGSGYTF.

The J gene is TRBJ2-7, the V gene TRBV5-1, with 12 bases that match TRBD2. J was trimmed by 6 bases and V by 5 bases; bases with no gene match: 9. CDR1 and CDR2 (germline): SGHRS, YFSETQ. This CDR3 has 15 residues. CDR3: CASSSDPGLAGEQYF. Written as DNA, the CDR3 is TGCGCCAGCAGTTCGGATCCGGGACTAGCGGGCGAGCAGTACTTC.

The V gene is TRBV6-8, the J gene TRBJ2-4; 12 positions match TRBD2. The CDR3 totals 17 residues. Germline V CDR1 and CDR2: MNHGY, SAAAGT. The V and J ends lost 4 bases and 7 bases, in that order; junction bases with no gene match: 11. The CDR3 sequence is CASSWLAGGESRNIQYF. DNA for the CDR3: TGTGCCAGCAGTTGGCTAGCGGGAGGGGAGAGTAGGAACATTCAGTACTTC.

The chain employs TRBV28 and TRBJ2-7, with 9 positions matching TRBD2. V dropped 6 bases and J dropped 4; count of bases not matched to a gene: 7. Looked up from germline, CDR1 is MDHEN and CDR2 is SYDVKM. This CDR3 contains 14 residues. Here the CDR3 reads CASRASGNSYEQYF. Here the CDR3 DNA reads TGTGCCAGCAGGGCTAGCGGGAACTCATACGAGCAGTACTTC.